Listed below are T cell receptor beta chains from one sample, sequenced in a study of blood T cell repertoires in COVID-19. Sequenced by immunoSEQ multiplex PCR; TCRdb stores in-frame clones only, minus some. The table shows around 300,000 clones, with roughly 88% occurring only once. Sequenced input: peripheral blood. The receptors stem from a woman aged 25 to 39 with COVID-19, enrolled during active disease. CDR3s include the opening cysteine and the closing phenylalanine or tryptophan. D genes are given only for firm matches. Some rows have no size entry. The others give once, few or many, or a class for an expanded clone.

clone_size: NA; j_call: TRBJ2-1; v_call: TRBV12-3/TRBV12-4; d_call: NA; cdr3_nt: TGTGCCAGCACCCTAGCGAATGAGCAGTTCTTC; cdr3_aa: CASTLANEQFF
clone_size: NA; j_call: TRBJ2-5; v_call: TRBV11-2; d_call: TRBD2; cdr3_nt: TGTGCCAGCAGCTTTGGACTAGCGGGAGCCCCGTACCAAGAGACCCAGTACTTC; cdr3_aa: CASSFGLAGAPYQETQYF
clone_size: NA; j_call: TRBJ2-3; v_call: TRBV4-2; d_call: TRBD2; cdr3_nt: TGTGCCAGCAGCCAAGATCTTCTAGCGGGAAAGACAGATACGCAGTATTTT; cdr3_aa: CASSQDLLAGKTDTQYF
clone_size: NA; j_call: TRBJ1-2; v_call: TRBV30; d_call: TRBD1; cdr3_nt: TGTGCCTGGGCTTACGACAGGGGGTTCGACTATGGCTACACCTTC; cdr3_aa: CAWAYDRGFDYGYTF
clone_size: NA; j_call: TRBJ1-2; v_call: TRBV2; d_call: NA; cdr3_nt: TGTGCCAGCTTAAACAGGGTTTTTGGCTACACCTTC; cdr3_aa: CASLNRVFGYTF
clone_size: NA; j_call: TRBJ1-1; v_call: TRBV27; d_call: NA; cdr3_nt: TGTGCCAGCAGCCCTATCGCGGGGACTGAAGCTTTCTTT; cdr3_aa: CASSPIAGTEAFF
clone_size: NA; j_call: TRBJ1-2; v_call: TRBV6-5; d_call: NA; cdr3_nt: TGTGCCAGCAGTTCACAGGACAGAATCGGCGGCTACACCTTC; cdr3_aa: CASSSQDRIGGYTF
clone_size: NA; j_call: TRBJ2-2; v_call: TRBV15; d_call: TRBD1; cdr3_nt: TGTGCCACCAGCAGATCGACAGGGGACGACGGGGAGCTGTTTTTT; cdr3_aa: CATSRSTGDDGELFF
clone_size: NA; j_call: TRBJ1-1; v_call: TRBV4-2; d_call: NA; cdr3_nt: TGTGCCAGCAGCCCAAGGGGCGGTATGAACACTGAAGCTTTCTTT; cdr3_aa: CASSPRGGMNTEAFF
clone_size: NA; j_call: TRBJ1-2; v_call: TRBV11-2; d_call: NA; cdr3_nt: TGTGCCAGCAGCTTAGTGGGGGCCCCCAGGGGTGACTATGGCTACACCTTC; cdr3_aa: CASSLVGAPRGDYGYTF
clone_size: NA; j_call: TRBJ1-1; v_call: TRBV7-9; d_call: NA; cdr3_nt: TGTGCCAGCAGCTTTGGGGCGTCGGAAACTGAAGCTTTCTTT; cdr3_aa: CASSFGASETEAFF
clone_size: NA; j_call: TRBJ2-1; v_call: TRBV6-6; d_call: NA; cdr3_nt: TGTGCCAGCAGTTACCGTCAGGGATACAATGAGCAGTTCTTC; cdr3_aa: CASSYRQGYNEQFF
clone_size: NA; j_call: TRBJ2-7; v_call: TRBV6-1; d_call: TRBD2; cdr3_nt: TGTGCCAGCAGTGAAGTACCGTCGCAGCGGGAGTATATCGAGCAGTACTTC; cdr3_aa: CASSEVPSQREYIEQYF
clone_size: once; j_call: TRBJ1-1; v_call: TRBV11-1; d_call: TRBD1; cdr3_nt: TGTGCCAGCAGCAGAAGGACAGGGGCGAGCACTGAAGCTTTCTTT; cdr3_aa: CASSRRTGASTEAFF
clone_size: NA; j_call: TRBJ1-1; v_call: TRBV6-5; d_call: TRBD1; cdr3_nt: TGTGCCACCATTAGGACAGGGGTATACACTGAAGCTTTCTTT; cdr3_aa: CATIRTGVYTEAFF
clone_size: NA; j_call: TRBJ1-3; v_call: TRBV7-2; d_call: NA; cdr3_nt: TGTGCCAGCAGCCCCGCCCTTCAGGCACACACCATATATTTT; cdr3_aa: CASSPALQAHTIYF
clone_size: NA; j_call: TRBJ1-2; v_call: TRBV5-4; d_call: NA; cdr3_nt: TGTGCCAGCAGCTTGGAGCGGGGAGGAGGAATCGGAGGCTACACCTTC; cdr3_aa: CASSLERGGGIGGYTF
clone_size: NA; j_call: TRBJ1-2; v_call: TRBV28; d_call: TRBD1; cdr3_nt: TGTGCCAGTACATCGACGACAGGGCCAAACTATGGCTACACCTTC; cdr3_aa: CASTSTTGPNYGYTF
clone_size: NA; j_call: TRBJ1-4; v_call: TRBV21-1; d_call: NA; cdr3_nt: TGTGCCAGCACCGCGGGACAGGGGAATGAAAAACTGTTTTTT; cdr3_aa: CASTAGQGNEKLFF
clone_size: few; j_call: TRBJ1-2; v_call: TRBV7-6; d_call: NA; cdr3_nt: TGTGCCAGCAGCTTAGGGGGGGGTTATGGCTACACCTTC; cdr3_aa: CASSLGGGYGYTF
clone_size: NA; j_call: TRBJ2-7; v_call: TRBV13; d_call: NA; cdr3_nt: TGTGCCAGCAGCCCGGCGGAGGGACCGGGGTCCTACGAGCAGTACTTC; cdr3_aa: CASSPAEGPGSYEQYF
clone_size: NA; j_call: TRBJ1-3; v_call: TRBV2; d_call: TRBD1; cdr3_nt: TGTGCCAGCAGTCCCTATAACAGGGGGAACGATGGAAACACCATATATTTT; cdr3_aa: CASSPYNRGNDGNTIYF
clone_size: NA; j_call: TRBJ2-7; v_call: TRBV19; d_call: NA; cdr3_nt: TGTGCCAGTAGTCCCCACGAGGTCAGTGGGGCCGAGCAGTACTTC; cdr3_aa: CASSPHEVSGAEQYF
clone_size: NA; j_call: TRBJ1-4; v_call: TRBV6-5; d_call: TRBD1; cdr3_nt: TGTGCCAGCAGCCTAGGCGGGACAGGGAATGAAAAACTGTTTTTT; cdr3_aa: CASSLGGTGNEKLFF
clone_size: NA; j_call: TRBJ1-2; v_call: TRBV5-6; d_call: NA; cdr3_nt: TGTGCCAGCAGCTTTTTGGCGGGGGAAGCTAACTATGGCTACACCTTC; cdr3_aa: CASSFLAGEANYGYTF
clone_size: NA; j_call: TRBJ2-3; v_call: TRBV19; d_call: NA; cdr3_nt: TGTGCCAGTAGTATACCGGGACAAATGACAGATACGCAGTATTTT; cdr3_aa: CASSIPGQMTDTQYF